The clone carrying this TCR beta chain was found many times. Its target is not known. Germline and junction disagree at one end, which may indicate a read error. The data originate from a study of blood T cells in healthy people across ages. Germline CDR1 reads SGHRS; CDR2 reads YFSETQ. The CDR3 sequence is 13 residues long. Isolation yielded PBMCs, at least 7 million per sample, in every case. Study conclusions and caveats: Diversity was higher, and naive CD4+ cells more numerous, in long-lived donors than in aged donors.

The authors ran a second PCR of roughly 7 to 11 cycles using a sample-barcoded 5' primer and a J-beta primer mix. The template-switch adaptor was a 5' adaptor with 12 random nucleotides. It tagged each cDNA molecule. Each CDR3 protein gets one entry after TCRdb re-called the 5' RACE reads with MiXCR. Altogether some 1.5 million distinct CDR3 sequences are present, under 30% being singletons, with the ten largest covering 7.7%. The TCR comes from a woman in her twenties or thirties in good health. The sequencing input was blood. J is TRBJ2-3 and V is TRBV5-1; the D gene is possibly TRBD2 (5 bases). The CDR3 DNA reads TGTGCCAGCAGCGGCTCAAGCACAGATACGCAGTATTTT. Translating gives CASSGSSTDTQYF.